A selection of T cell receptor beta chains follows, all from one sample in a study of T cells after somatic rescue of genetic block. This table comes from immunoSEQ multiplex PCR, and its TCRdb copy is limited to in-frame clones, with some not included. This table has fewer than 150,000 clones, under 95% appearing once. The material sequenced was peripheral blood mononuclear cells (PBMCs). The receptors come from a woman between 18 and 29 years old. Both conserved end residues are part of each CDR3. Fields, in order: V gene, clone size, D gene, J gene, CDR3 DNA, CDR3 protein. D genes are given only for firm matches. Rows may omit the clone size; those that give it use once, few, many or a size class.

TRBV16	.	.	TRBJ2-1	TGTGCCAGCAGCCAATCACGGTCGAGGGGCTACAATGAGCAGTTCTTC	CASSQSRSRGYNEQFF
TRBV7-6	.	TRBD1	TRBJ2-1	TGTGCCAGCAGCTTAATCCCGTTAGGGGGCGAGGGTATCTCCTACAATGAGCAGTTCTTC	CASSLIPLGGEGISYNEQFF
TRBV7-2	.	TRBD2	TRBJ2-7	TGTGCCAGCAGCCCGACTAGCGGGGGGGCGGGGTACGAGCAGTACTTC	CASSPTSGGAGYEQYF
TRBV12-5	.	.	TRBJ1-2	TGTGCTAGTGGTTTGACAGGCCGCTATGGCTACACCTTC	CASGLTGRYGYTF
TRBV6-5	.	.	TRBJ1-1	TGTGCCAGCAGTTACTCGGCAGGGAACACTGAAGCTTTCTTT	CASSYSAGNTEAFF
TRBV6-6	.	.	TRBJ2-5	TGTGCCAGCAGCGTCAACGGGGGAACGACAACGGAGACCCAGTACTTC	CASSVNGGTTTETQYF
TRBV7-9	few	.	TRBJ1-3	TGTGCCAGCAGCTCCAGGGGTTCTAAAAACACCATATATTTT	CASSSRGSKNTIYF
TRBV19	.	TRBD1	TRBJ1-1	TGTGCCAGTAGCCCCGGGACAGGGGTGGCAGCTTTCTTT	CASSPGTGVAAFF
TRBV4-1	.	TRBD1	TRBJ2-3	TGCGCCAGCAGCCAAGAGGCAGGGGGTATCACAGATACGCAGTATTTT	CASSQEAGGITDTQYF
TRBV11-2	.	.	TRBJ2-1	TGTGCCAGCAGCTTAGAGCGGGGCGGTGAGCAGTTCTTC	CASSLERGGEQFF
TRBV6-1	.	.	TRBJ2-7	TGTGCCAGCAGTCCCGCGGGGAGTGGAAGCTACGAGCAGTACTTC	CASSPAGSGSYEQYF
TRBV2	.	TRBD1	TRBJ1-3	TGTGCCAGCAGTAACGACAGGGGGCGGATCAACACCATATATTTT	CASSNDRGRINTIYF
TRBV5-4	.	TRBD2	TRBJ2-3	TGTGCCAGCAGCTTCGGGGCGGGGGGGCGCGGAGATACGCAGTATTTT	CASSFGAGGRGDTQYF
TRBV6-5	.	TRBD1	TRBJ1-5	TGTGCCAGCAGTTCCTGGACAGGGTCGGTTGGTCAGCCCCAGCATTTT	CASSSWTGSVGQPQHF
TRBV6-5	.	.	TRBJ1-2	TGTGCCAGCAGTTACAAGGGGAGCCATGGCTACACCTTC	CASSYKGSHGYTF
TRBV7-2	.	TRBD2	TRBJ2-4	TGTGCCAGCAGCTTAGCGCGGGGGGACGTGGAGTACTTC	CASSLARGDVEYF
TRBV28	.	.	TRBJ1-2	TGTGCCAGCGGTACCGGGGGCTACACCTTC	CASGTGGYTF
TRBV5-5	.	.	TRBJ1-5	TGTGCCAGCAGCTTGGAGGCATCTGTTAAGCCCCAGCATTTT	CASSLEASVKPQHF
TRBV19	.	.	TRBJ1-2	TGTGCCAGTAGTAAGTCGGGCCAAGTCTATGGCTACACCTTC	CASSKSGQVYGYTF
TRBV5-1	.	.	TRBJ2-5	TGCGCCAGCAGCTTACTAGGGGGGGTGAGAGAGACCCAGTACTTC	CASSLLGGVRETQYF
TRBV7-3	.	.	TRBJ1-1	TGTGCCAGCAGCCCCCAGGTGAACACTGAAGCTTTCTTT	CASSPQVNTEAFF
TRBV9	.	.	TRBJ2-2	TGTGCCAGCAGCGCCCGGGGAAGCTCGAACACCGGGGAGCTGTTTTTT	CASSARGSSNTGELFF
TRBV5-1	.	TRBD1	TRBJ2-7	TGCGCCAGCAGCCCGGGACAGGGTTTCTACGAGCAGTACTTC	CASSPGQGFYEQYF
TRBV19	.	.	TRBJ1-5	TGTGCCAGTAGCCCCCGTGGGAGGGCAGATCAGCCCCAGCATTTT	CASSPRGRADQPQHF
TRBV7-8	.	TRBD1	TRBJ1-6	TGTGCCAGCAGCCCCAGGGGGAGGGAATACCATTCACCCCTCCACTTT	CASSPRGREYHSPLHF
TRBV6-5	once	TRBD1	TRBJ2-7	TGTGCCAGCGGGGGTCCGGGACAGGGGGCCAACGAGCAGTACTTC	CASGGPGQGANEQYF
TRBV5-1	.	.	TRBJ2-5	TGCGCCAGCAGCTTTGGATCTCCTCCGGCTGGGGCCCAGTACTTC	CASSFGSPPAGAQYF
TRBV5-1	.	TRBD1	TRBJ2-7	TGCGCCAGCAGCCCAACAGGGGGCCCCACCTACGAGCAGTACTTC	CASSPTGGPTYEQYF
TRBV7-7	.	.	TRBJ2-2	TGTGCCAGCAGCCTCACTCGGGAAGGGGAGCTGTTTTTT	CASSLTREGELFF
TRBV7-6	.	.	TRBJ1-1	TGTGCCAGCAGCTTAGCCGGGGGGGAGACTGAAGCTTTCTTT	CASSLAGGETEAFF
TRBV9	.	.	TRBJ2-1	TGTGCCAGCAGCAATTACAATGAGCAGTTCTTC	CASSNYNEQFF
TRBV7-2	.	.	TRBJ2-5	TGTGCCAGCAGCTTTGCCTCGGACCCGAGGGAGACCCAGTACTTC	CASSFASDPRETQYF
TRBV6-4	.	.	TRBJ2-7	TGTGCCAGCAGTGAGTCAGCGGAGGGCTCCTACGAGCAGTACTTC	CASSESAEGSYEQYF
TRBV9	once	.	TRBJ2-1	TGTGCCAGCAGCGTAGGAGTAGATAACAATGAGCAGTTCTTC	CASSVGVDNNEQFF
TRBV5-5	.	.	TRBJ2-1	TGTGCCAGCAGCGACGGGGTCGGGGGACGTTCTGGTGAGCAGTTCTTC	CASSDGVGGRSGEQFF
TRBV29-1	.	.	TRBJ1-4	TGCAGCGGTCGTAGCGGGGCTGAAAAACTGTTTTTT	CSGRSGAEKLFF
TRBV30	few	TRBD2	TRBJ2-5	TGTGCCTGGAGTGGGGGGGGAGAGACCCAGTACTTC	CAWSGGGETQYF